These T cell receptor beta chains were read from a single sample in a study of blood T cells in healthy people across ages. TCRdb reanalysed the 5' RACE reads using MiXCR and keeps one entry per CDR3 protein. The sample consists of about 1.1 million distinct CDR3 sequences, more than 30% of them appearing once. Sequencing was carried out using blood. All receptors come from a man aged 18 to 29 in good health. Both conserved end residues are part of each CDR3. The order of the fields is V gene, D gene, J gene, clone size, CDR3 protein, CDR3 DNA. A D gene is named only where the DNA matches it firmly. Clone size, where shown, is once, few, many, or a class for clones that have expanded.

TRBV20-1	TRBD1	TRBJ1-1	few	CSAAEGAGAFF	TGCAGTGCAGCCGAGGGGGCTGGAGCTTTCTTT
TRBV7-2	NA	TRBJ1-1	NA	CASVGAGLRGNTEAFF	TGTGCCAGTGTGGGGGCGGGCCTCAGGGGGAACACTGAAGCTTTCTTT
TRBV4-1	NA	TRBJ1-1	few	CASSQDVRQGLTEAFF	TGCGCCAGCAGCCAAGATGTTAGGCAGGGGTTGACTGAAGCTTTCTTT
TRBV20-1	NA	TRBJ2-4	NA	CSASSFGGEQYF	TGCAGTGCTTCTTCTTTCGGCGGGGAGCAGTACTTC
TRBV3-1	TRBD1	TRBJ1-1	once	CASSASSGGLNTEAFF	TGTGCCAGCAGCGCTTCCTCAGGGGGCCTGAACACTGAAGCTTTCTTT
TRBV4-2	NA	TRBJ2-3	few	CASSQAGRGRSTDTQYF	TGTGCCAGCAGCCAAGCCGGGAGGGGGCGAAGCACAGATACGCAGTATTTT
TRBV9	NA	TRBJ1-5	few	CASSGETEDQPQHF	TGTGCCAGCAGCGGGGAGACGGAAGATCAGCCCCAGCATTTT
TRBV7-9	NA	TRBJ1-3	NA	CASSAISRSGNTIYF	TGTGCCAGCAGCGCAATTAGCCGCTCTGGAAACACCATATATTTT
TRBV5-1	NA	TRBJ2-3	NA	CASSRLKGVGTDTQYF	TGCGCCAGCAGCCGACTAAAGGGGGTCGGTACAGATACGCAGTATTTT
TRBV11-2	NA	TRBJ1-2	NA	CASSLDRQARGYTF	TGTGCCAGCAGCTTAGATCGGCAGGCCCGCGGCTACACCTTC
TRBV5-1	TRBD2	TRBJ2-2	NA	CASSYSGLAGAANTGELFF	TGCGCCAGCAGCTACTCCGGACTAGCGGGCGCCGCGAACACCGGGGAGCTGTTTTTT
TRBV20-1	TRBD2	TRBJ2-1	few	CSAQGLAGGPFGEQFF	TGCAGTGCTCAGGGACTAGCGGGGGGACCCTTCGGGGAGCAGTTCTTC
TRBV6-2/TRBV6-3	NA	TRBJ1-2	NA	CASSVGGAGYGYTF	TGTGCCAGCAGTGTCGGGGGCGCGGGCTATGGCTACACCTTC
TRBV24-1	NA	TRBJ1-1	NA	CATSDRGRANTEAFF	TGTGCCACCAGTGATAGGGGACGGGCGAACACTGAAGCTTTCTTT
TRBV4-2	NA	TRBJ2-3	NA	CASSQLRDTTDTQYF	TGTGCCAGCAGCCAACTCCGGGACACCACAGATACGCAGTATTTT
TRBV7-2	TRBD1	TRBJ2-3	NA	CASRRGQDTDTQYF	TGTGCCAGCAGACGGGGACAGGACACAGATACGCAGTATTTT